These 28 T cell receptor beta chains share one sample of origin, sequenced in a study of T-cell memory formation after mild COVID-19. One entry per CDR3 protein results from TCRdb running MiXCR on the 5' RACE reads. The sample has roughly 300,000 distinct CDR3 sequences, 7.5% to 9.5% seen once. Input material: PBMCs or a T cell subset sorted from them (not recorded which). Source of these receptors: a man between 18 and 29 years old who had mild COVID-19 (a few samples of this study predate the infection). Cell type and time point are not known.

This chain joins TRBV6-6 and TRBJ1-1; the D gene is possibly TRBD1 (5 bases). CDR3 length equals 14 residues. CDR1 and CDR2 from the germline V gene are MNHNY and SVGAGI (reference sequence). Deletions cut 6 bases from V and 0 bases from J, with 11 bases between. The CDR3 loop is CASRSGHLNTEAFF. The DNA for the CDR3 is TGTGCCAGCAGGAGCGGACACTTGAACACTGAAGCTTTCTTT.

This clonotype was seen more than once but under ten times. The chain employs TRBV6-5 and TRBJ2-5; 9 bases agree with TRBD2. This CDR3 contains 15 residues. Per the germline V gene, CDR1 is MNHEY and CDR2 is SVGAGI. Trimming at V came to 6 bases and at J to 1 base, leaving 6 bases not matched to a gene. The CDR3 region is CASRNSGGIQETQYF. The CDR3 nucleotides are TGTGCCAGCAGGAATAGCGGGGGCATCCAAGAGACCCAGTACTTC.

The sample holds many counts of this clonotype. V usage is TRBV5-1 and J usage is TRBJ1-4; no clear D. The germline V and J ends were trimmed by 1 base and 0 bases, with 7 bases remaining between them. The V gene's germline CDR1 is SGHRS and CDR2 YFSETQ. This CDR3 region has 15 residues. The CDR3 reads CASSLLPSTNEKLFF. The DNA of the CDR3 is TGCGCCAGCAGCTTGCTACCCTCAACTAATGAAAAACTGTTTTTT.

The chain links TRBV5-5 to TRBJ2-5, with D uncertain. The ends were cut back, 3 bases at V and 2 bases at J, with 8 bases in the middle. Germline V gives CDR1 SGHKS, CDR2 YYEKEE (reference sequence). The CDR3 consists of 13 residues. The CDR3 bases are TGTGCCAGCAGCTGGACGGCACAAGAGACCCAGTACTTC. It translates to CASSWTAQETQYF.

There are many counts of this clonotype. The chain carries TRBV19 and TRBJ2-2, with a possible D match to TRBD2 (5 bases). Germline CDR1 reads LNHDA; CDR2 reads SQIVND (reference sequence). The CDR3 runs 12 residues. V lost 9 bases to trimming and J lost 3 bases, with 8 bases between them. DNA for the CDR3: TGTGCCAGCCCCGGGGACACCGGGGAGCTGTTTTTT. Translating gives CASPGDTGELFF. Based on the CDR3 plus reference TRBV19 and TRBJ2-2, the full variable domain is DGGITQSPKYLFRKEGQNVTLSCEQNLNHDAMYWYRQDPGQGLRLIYYSQIVNDFQKGDIAEGYSVSREKKESFPLTVTSAQKNPTAFYLCASPGDTGELFFGEGSRLTVL.

This clonotype was seen a handful of times. The rearrangement uses TRBV20-1 and TRBJ2-7; 8 bases fit TRBD1. The length of the CDR3 is 16 residues. Germline trimming cut 4 bases from V and 3 bases from J; bases unmatched to any gene: 14. Germline V lookup: CDR1 DFQATT, CDR2 SNEGSKA (reference sequence). The CDR3 bases are TGCAGTGCTACTGGGGTCAAGGGACAGGCCTTCTACGAGCAGTACTTC. Its translation is CSATGVKGQAFYEQYF.

This chain connects TRBV4-3 to TRBJ1-1; TRBD1 is a possible D gene (6 bases). The CDR3 is 15 residues long. Germline lookup yields CDR1 LGHNA and CDR2 YSLEER. V lost 2 bases, J lost 5 bases, and 15 bases lay in between. The CDR3 sequence: CASSQIGGVRTEAFF. DNA of the CDR3: TGCGCCAGCAGCCAAATAGGGGGGGTACGGACTGAAGCTTTCTTT.

This clonotype showed up just a few times. This chain joins TRBV5-5 and TRBJ1-6, with a possible D match to TRBD1 (5 bases). The CDR3 consists of 18 residues. Germline-derived CDR1 and CDR2 are SGHKS and YYEKEE (reference sequence). Trimming took off 0 bases at V and 4 bases at J, with 17 bases between the two ends. CDR3 DNA sequence: TGTGCCAGCAGCTTGGGGTCCGATAGCCGGGGGTATAATTCACCCCTCCACTTT. Amino acids: CASSLGSDSRGYNSPLHF.

The chain uses TRBV6-5 and TRBJ2-3; TRBD2 agrees at 10 bases. The CDR3 runs 19 residues. Per the germline V gene, CDR1 is MNHEY and CDR2 is SVGAGI. V gave up 2 bases and J gave up 2 bases; unmatched junction bases: 13. CDR3 region: CASSYTRGSGGAPTDTQYF. The CDR3 DNA reads as TGTGCCAGCAGTTACACCCGGGGAAGCGGGGGGGCCCCCACAGATACGCAGTATTTT.

The table lists this clonotype with many counts. This rearrangement joins TRBV5-1 to TRBJ1-6; D unresolved. The CDR3 length is 17 residues. V shed 0 bases and J shed 0 bases, with 10 bases lying between them. Germline lookup yields CDR1 SGHRS and CDR2 YFSETQ. The CDR3 nucleotides are TGCGCCAGCAGCTTGGAAGGGAGGCACTCCTATAATTCACCCCTCCACTTT. Its protein product is CASSLEGRHSYNSPLHF.

V usage is TRBV12-3 or TRBV12-4 and J usage is TRBJ2-1; TRBD2 aligns across 8 bases. V lost 6 bases and J lost 7; bases outside the gene matches: 11. CDR3 size: 15 residues. The CDR3 region is CASSPRAGEVNEQFF. DNA for the CDR3: TGTGCCAGCAGCCCTCGAGCGGGGGAAGTGAATGAGCAGTTCTTC.

This clonotype was counted only a few times. This rearrangement joins TRBV2 to TRBJ2-4; D remains unclear. This CDR3 spans 13 amino acids. The germline V and J ends were trimmed by 7 bases and 9 bases, with 16 bases remaining between them. Germline loops: CDR1 SNHLY, CDR2 FYNNEI. CDR3 residues: CASKTEPGSIQYF. In DNA form, the CDR3 reads TGTGCCAGCAAAACCGAGCCCGGCAGCATTCAGTACTTC. The full variable domain, its missing parts supplied by reference TRBV2 and TRBJ2-4, is EPEVTQTPSHQVTQMGQEVILRCVPISNHLYFYWYRQILGQKVEFLVSFYNNEISEKSEIFDDQFSVERPDGSNFTLKIRSTKLEDSAMYFCASKTEPGSIQYFGAGTRLSVL.

This clonotype was observed a handful of times. Its ends do not fully match the called genes, so a read error is possible. The CDR3 nucleotides are TGTGCCAGCAGTTTAGCGCTGGGGGGCATGGATTTT. The encoded protein is CASSLALGGMDF. The chain recombines TRBV12-3 or TRBV12-4 with TRBJ2-3; D may match TRBD1 or TRBD2 (6 bases each). This CDR3 is built from 12 residues.

V is TRBV4-1 and J is TRBJ1-6, with D possibly being TRBD1 (5 bases). Deletions cut 0 bases from V and 10 bases from J, with 16 bases between. This CDR3 spans 16 amino acids. CDR1 and CDR2 (germline): MGHRA, YSYEKL. This chain's CDR3 is CASSQEAGPPQSPLHF. CDR3 in DNA: TGCGCCAGCAGCCAAGAGGCAGGGCCCCCGCAATCACCCCTCCACTTT.

This clonotype came up many times. The rearrangement joins TRBV11-2 to TRBJ2-7; no clear D. CDR3 length equals 11 residues. Trimming cost V 5 bases and J 2 bases, with 4 bases left between them. Germline loops: CDR1 SGHAT, CDR2 FQNNGV. This CDR3 reads CASSMTYEQYF. In nucleotides, the CDR3 is TGTGCCAGCAGCATGACCTACGAGCAGTACTTC.

The sample holds a few counts of this clonotype. The CDR3 is CASSKGPGTSAQETQYF. In nucleotides, the CDR3 is TGTGCCAGCAGCAAGGGGCCCGGGACTAGCGCCCAAGAGACCCAGTACTTC. The V call is TRBV7-6, the J call TRBJ2-5, with 10 bases matching TRBD2. V was clipped by 5 bases and J by 1 base; unmatched bases: 10. The CDR3 has 17 amino acids. Germline assignment: CDR1 SGHVS and CDR2 FNYEAQ. Supplemented by reference TRBV7-6 and TRBJ2-5, the full variable domain reads GAGVSQSPRYKVTKRGQDVALRCDPISGHVSLYWYRQALGQGPEFLTYFNYEAQQDKSGLPNDRFSAERPEGSISTLTIQRTEQRDSAMYRCASSKGPGTSAQETQYFGPGTRLLVL.

This clonotype was seen many times. The rearrangement links TRBV5-1 to TRBJ1-5, with a tentative D call TRBD1 (6 bases). Germline V gene lookup returns CDR1 SGHRS and CDR2 YFSETQ. This CDR3 contains 15 residues. The V end was cut by 2 bases, the J end by 7 bases, with 16 bases between. CDR3 coding DNA: TGCGCCAGCAGCTTCTCAGGGGAGGTCGGACAGCCCCAGCATTTT. It encodes CASSFSGEVGQPQHF.

The gene calls are TRBV15 and TRBJ1-3; the match to TRBD1 covers 9 bases. CDR1 and CDR2 from the germline V gene are LNHNV and YYDKDF (reference sequence). V lost 5 bases and J lost 6; bases outside the gene matches: 8. The CDR3 contains 15 residues. CDR3 coding DNA: TGTGCCACCAGCGGTGAGACAGGGGGTAAAAACACCATATATTTT. Translating gives CATSGETGGKNTIYF.

This clonotype came up a few times. The chain couples TRBV11-3 to TRBJ2-5, with D tentatively TRBD2 (5 bases). Germline V gives CDR1 SGHNT, CDR2 YENEEA. Between the trimmed V and J ends, which lost 5 bases and 3 bases, there was a span of 10 bases. The CDR3 has 13 residues. CDR3 sequence reads: CASSAGDEETQYF. The DNA of the CDR3 is TGTGCCAGCAGCGCCGGGGATGAAGAGACCCAGTACTTC.

The chain carries TRBV7-3 and TRBJ2-1; TRBD2 agrees at 9 bases. J gave up 7 bases and V 2 bases, and 15 bases lay outside the gene matches. This CDR3 has 18 residues. CDR1 SGHTA and CDR2 FQGTGA come from the germline V gene. CDR3 bases: TGTGCCAGCAGCTTAGATCTAGGTAGCGGGGGAAGAGGGAATGAGCAGTTCTTC. This gives the protein CASSLDLGSGGRGNEQFF.

The genes are TRBV12-3 or TRBV12-4 and TRBJ1-1; D is perhaps TRBD1 (5 bases). The V end was cut by 7 bases, the J end by 3 bases, with 21 bases between. The CDR3 spans 16 residues. The DNA for the CDR3 is TGTGCCAGCAATCCTTACCCCCAGGGTAGGGACACTGAAGCTTTCTTT. It specifies CASNPYPQGRDTEAFF.

The chain joins TRBV7-2 to TRBJ2-1; a possible D gene is TRBD2 (7 bases). Germline CDR1 SGHTA, CDR2 FQGNSA. The CDR3 is 16 amino acids. The V gene lost 1 base and the J gene lost 10 bases, with 20 bases spanning the gap. The CDR3 sequence: CASSLVAGAPTPEQFF. DNA of the CDR3: TGTGCCAGCAGCTTAGTGGCGGGGGCCCCTACCCCCGAGCAGTTCTTC. Full variable domain (remainder filled in from reference TRBV7-2 and TRBJ2-1): GAGVSQSPSNKVTEKGKDVELRCDPISGHTALYWYRQSLGQGLEFLIYFQGNSAPDKSGLPSDRFSAERTGGSVSTLTIQRTQQEDSAVYLCASSLVAGAPTPEQFFGPGTRLTVL.

This clonotype turned up a few times. The junction departs from germline at one end; a sequencing error may be responsible. V gene TRBV6-2 or TRBV6-3 combines with J gene TRBJ1-6, with D perhaps matching TRBD1 (6 bases). Germline CDR1 reads MNHEY; CDR2 reads SVGEGT. The length of the CDR3 is 15 residues. The CDR3 nucleotides read TGTGCCAGCAGCCTACAGGGACCCTACAATTCACCCCTCCACTTT. Encoded protein: CASSLQGPYNSPLHF.

This clonotype was seen only a few times. CDR3 loop: CASCTTASSYEQYF. CDR3 coding DNA: TGTGCCAGCTGTACAACGGCCAGCTCCTACGAGCAGTACTTC. V gene TRBV28 combines with J gene TRBJ2-7; D call uncertain. This CDR3 spans 14 amino acids. Trimming stripped 8 bases from V and 0 bases from J, with 14 bases between. Germline lookup yields CDR1 MDHEN and CDR2 SYDVKM. Filled out from reference TRBV28 and TRBJ2-7, the complete variable domain reads DVKVTQSSRYLVKRTGEKVFLECVQDMDHENMFWYRQDPGLGLRLIYFSYDVKMKEKGDIPEGYSVSREKKERFSLILESASTNQTSMYLCASCTTASSYEQYFGPGTRLTVT.

This clonotype was seen many times. The V gene is TRBV12-3 or TRBV12-4, the J gene TRBJ2-5; 8 nucleotides align to TRBD2. V was pared by 5 bases and J by 5 bases, with 7 bases of the junction left unmatched. This CDR3 is 14 amino acids long. This chain's CDR3 is CASSPGGAGETQYF. DNA of the CDR3: TGTGCCAGCAGTCCCGGGGGGGCCGGGGAGACCCAGTACTTC.

The rearrangement joins TRBV20-1 to TRBJ2-3, with a weak D call TRBD1 (5 bases). The length of the CDR3 is 13 residues. Trimming removed 3 bases at V and 8 bases at J, with 15 bases between. The germline CDR1 and CDR2 sequences are DFQATT and SNEGSKA (reference sequence). The CDR3 here is CSASPDRRGTQYF. In DNA form, the CDR3 reads TGCAGTGCTAGTCCCGACAGAAGGGGTACGCAGTATTTT.

This clonotype was recorded a few times. The chain is built from TRBV7-2 and TRBJ1-5; D might be TRBD1 (5 bases). V lost 3 bases and J lost 5, with 11 bases in between. The CDR3 loop spans 14 amino acids. CDR1 SGHTA and CDR2 FQGNSA come from the germline V gene. CDR3 nucleotides: TGTGCCAGCAGCTTTGAGCAGGGCTATCAGCCCCAGCATTTT. Protein: CASSFEQGYQPQHF.

This clonotype was counted only a few times. This chain links TRBV15 with TRBJ1-5; D remains unclear. Germline CDR1 LNHNV, CDR2 YYDKDF (reference sequence). V was clipped by 5 bases and J by 4 bases, with 9 bases between them. CDR3 length equals 13 residues. CDR3 sequence reads: CATSPHLNQPQHF. DNA of the CDR3: TGTGCCACCAGCCCGCATTTAAATCAGCCCCAGCATTTT.